The clone carrying this T cell receptor beta chain appeared many times. This sample was included in a study of spatial heterogeneity in lung cancer. Study information: The donors, 72 patients with untreated early-stage non-small cell lung cancer, provided the samples.

Germline values: CDR1 ENHRY, CDR2 SYGVKD. The CDR3 is made up of 12 amino acids. V trimming: 7 bases; J trimming: 6 bases; junction bases outside the gene matches: 4. Each molecule of TCR cDNA was tagged with one unique molecular identifier. TCRdb passed the 5' RACE reads through MiXCR, listing each CDR3 protein once. This table holds about 43,000 distinct CDR3 sequences, about 22% found once. Stated time point: blood at routine non-recurrence follow-up after resection. V gene TRBV10-3 combines with J gene TRBJ2-3, with 7 bases identical to TRBD1. The clonotype was recovered from a female donor with early-stage non-small cell lung cancer. Sequences were derived from PBMCs, sampled at follow-up. The CDR3 coding sequence is TGTGCCATCAAGACAGGGCAGGATACGCAGTATTTT. This gives the protein CAIKTGQDTQYF.